The 4 T cell receptor beta chains reported below all come from one sample, sequenced in a study of T-cell reconstitution after alpha-beta-depleted transplantation in children (dated by TCRdb to about 2016). Explained via the paper, the treatment or condition label denotes: allogeneic hematopoietic cell transplantation with graft depleted of TCRalphabeta T cells and CD19 B cells. Receptors were amplified or captured by PCR. These reads were obtained on an Illumina HiSeq 2500. TCR library preparation used molecular barcoding, with unique molecular identifiers applied to normalize quantification of the TCRbeta repertoire. TCRdb redid the processing of the public reads, applying fastp at Q25 and MiXCR, and retained in-frame beta chains. Here each entry gathers all rows of one CDR3 protein and keeps the most common genes and DNA. This sample comprises about 580,000 distinct CDR3 sequences, 20% to 25% of them detected only once. The ten largest clones represent 13% to 15% of the sample.

The sequencing here drew on PBMCs, mostly from graft donor cells, taken 360 days after TCRalphabeta/CD19-depleted stem cell transplant. These receptor sequences come from a boy younger than two who had a stem cell transplant for acute myeloid leukemia, so the T cells may come from the graft donor.

This chain uses TRBV28 with TRBJ1-3, with TRBD1 matching 8 bases. With 4 bases clipped from V and 0 bases from J, the junction kept 11 bases outside the gene matches. This CDR3 has 18 amino acids. The germline V gene encodes CDR1 MDHEN and CDR2 SYDVKM. The CDR3, as DNA: TGTGCCAGCAGTTCCGTCGCCGTAGGACAGGGCTCTGGAAACACCATATATTTT. The encoded protein is CASSSVAVGQGSGNTIYF.

This clonotype occurred a few times. The chain has TRBV20-1 and TRBJ2-7; the D gene is possibly TRBD2 (5 bases). The CDR3 is 12 residues long. V lost 3 bases and J 2 bases, leaving 8 bases between the germline ends. CDR1 and CDR2 from the germline V gene are DFQATT and SNEGSKA (reference sequence). CDR3 amino acids: CSASRGAYEQYV. The CDR3 DNA reads TGCAGTGCTAGCCGGGGTGCCTACGAGCAGTACGTC.

The table lists this clonotype with many counts. V is TRBV29-1 and J is TRBJ1-1; D is ambiguous. Germline V gene sequence: CDR1 SQVTM, CDR2 ANQGSEA. The length of the CDR3 is 13 residues. V was trimmed by 1 base and J by 5 bases, leaving 11 bases between them. DNA for the CDR3: TGCAGCGTTGAAGGAGACATTGGGACTGAAGCTTTCTTT. Translation: CSVEGDIGTEAFF.

This clonotype was seen repeatedly, ten times or more. The chain couples TRBV25-1 to TRBJ1-1; 7 bases are a match to TRBD1. The CDR3 is 13 residues long. V lost 7 bases to trimming and J lost 5 bases; unmatched junction nucleotides: 7. The germline V gene has CDR1 MGHDK and CDR2 SYGVNS. CDR3 nucleotides: TGTGCCAGCACTAGACAGGGACTGACTGAAGCTTTCTTT. Residues: CASTRQGLTEAFF.